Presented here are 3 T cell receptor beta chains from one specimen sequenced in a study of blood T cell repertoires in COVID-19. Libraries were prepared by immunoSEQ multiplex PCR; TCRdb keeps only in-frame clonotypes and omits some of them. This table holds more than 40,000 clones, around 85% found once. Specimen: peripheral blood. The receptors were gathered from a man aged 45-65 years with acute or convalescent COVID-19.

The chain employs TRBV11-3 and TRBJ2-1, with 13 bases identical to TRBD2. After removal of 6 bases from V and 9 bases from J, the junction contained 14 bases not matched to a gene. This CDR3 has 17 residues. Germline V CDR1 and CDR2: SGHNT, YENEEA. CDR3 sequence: CASSSTLLAGGPGEQFF. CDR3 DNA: TGTGCCAGCAGTTCCACGCTACTAGCGGGGGGGCCAGGTGAGCAGTTCTTC.

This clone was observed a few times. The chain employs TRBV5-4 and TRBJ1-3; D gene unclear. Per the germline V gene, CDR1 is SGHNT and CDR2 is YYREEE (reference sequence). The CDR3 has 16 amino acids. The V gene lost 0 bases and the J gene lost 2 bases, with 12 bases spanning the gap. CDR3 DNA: TGTGCCAGCAGCTTGGCCACATCCCGTGCTGGAAACACCATATATTTT. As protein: CASSLATSRAGNTIYF.

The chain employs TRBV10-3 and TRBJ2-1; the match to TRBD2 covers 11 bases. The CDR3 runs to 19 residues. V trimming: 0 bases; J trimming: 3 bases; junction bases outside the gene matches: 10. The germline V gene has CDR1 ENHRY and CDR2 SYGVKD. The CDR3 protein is CAISESIRSGRAVYNEQFF. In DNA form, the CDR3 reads TGTGCCATCAGTGAGTCTATTCGTAGCGGGAGGGCCGTCTACAATGAGCAGTTCTTC.